The rows below give T cell receptor beta chains drawn from one sample of a study of beta chain features in type 1 diabetes. Clones were sequenced by immunoSEQ multiplex PCR, and TCRdb holds only the in-frame ones, with some missing. The table shows about 120,000 clones, with approximately 16% occurring only once. Material: central memory CD4+ T cells from blood. The source of these receptors is a man younger than 40 with type 1 diabetes. Both conserved end residues are part of each CDR3. The order of the fields is clone size, V gene, D gene, J gene, CDR3 DNA, CDR3 protein. D genes are given only for firm matches. Not every row has a clone size; where given, it reads once, few, many or a size class.

>few|TRBV28|-|TRBJ2-2
TGTGCCAGCAGGCAGGCAGGGGGGGACACCGGGGAGCTGTTTTTT
CASRQAGGDTGELFF
>many|TRBV7-2|-|TRBJ2-2
TGTGCCAGCATAAAAATGCCCAGCACCACGAACACCGGGGAGCTGTTTTTT
CASIKMPSTTNTGELFF
>few|TRBV13|-|TRBJ2-1
TGTGCCAGCAGCTTAAGTGGCCCTGAGCAGTTCTTC
CASSLSGPEQFF
>-|TRBV7-2|-|TRBJ1-5
TGTGCCAGCAGCCCCGGGGCCCATCAGCCCCAGCATTTT
CASSPGAHQPQHF
>many|TRBV7-9|TRBD1|TRBJ2-6
TGTGCCAGCAGCTTAGCGGGCAGGGGGCCTGGGGCCAACGTCCTGACTTTC
CASSLAGRGPGANVLTF
>-|TRBV29-1|TRBD2|TRBJ2-7
TGCAGCGTTGATGCGGGTGCGGCTAGCGGCTCCTACGAGCAGTACTTC
CSVDAGAASGSYEQYF
>-|TRBV9|-|TRBJ2-2
TGTGCCAGCAGGGGGACCACCGGCACCGGGGAGCTGTTTTTT
CASRGTTGTGELFF
>-|TRBV5-1|-|TRBJ1-2
TGCGCCAGCAGCTCCACGAACTATGGCTACACCTTC
CASSSTNYGYTF
>-|TRBV11-3|-|TRBJ2-5
TGTGCCAGCAGCTTACCAGGGGAGGAGACCCAGTACTTC
CASSLPGEETQYF
>-|TRBV2|TRBD2|TRBJ2-7
TGTGCCAGCAGTGTAGAGCGGGGCAACGAGCAGTACTTC
CASSVERGNEQYF
>few|TRBV29-1|-|TRBJ1-2
TGCAGCGTCATACGACCCCCGGGGCGTAACAGGGACTATGGCTACACCTTC
CSVIRPPGRNRDYGYTF
>-|TRBV6-5|TRBD1|TRBJ2-7
TGTGCCAGCAGCCCGGACAGGGCGTGGGAGCAGTACTTC
CASSPDRAWEQYF
>-|TRBV2|-|TRBJ2-3
TGTGCCAGCAGTCTTCTCGGGACAAGCACAGATACGCAGTATTTT
CASSLLGTSTDTQYF
>-|TRBV10-3|-|TRBJ2-7
TGTGCCATCAGTTTATCGGACCTTAGGAGCTCCTACGAGCAGTACTTC
CAISLSDLRSSYEQYF
>few|TRBV11-3|-|TRBJ1-6
TGTGCCAGCAGCCCCTCCCAGGGATTGAGTTCACCCCTCCACTTT
CASSPSQGLSSPLHF
>few|TRBV28|-|TRBJ2-2
TGTGCCAGCAGTTTAGGGTACAGCCCGGGGGAGCTGTTTTTT
CASSLGYSPGELFF
>-|TRBV6-6|-|TRBJ2-5
TGTGCCAGCAGAACAAACAGACAGGTCCAAGAGACCCAGTACTTC
CASRTNRQVQETQYF
>few|TRBV5-1|TRBD2|TRBJ2-5
TGCGCCAGCAGCTTGACGGGGGGTTCAGAAGAGACCCAGTACTTC
CASSLTGGSEETQYF
>-|TRBV2|-|TRBJ2-5
TGTGCCAGCAGACAAGGAACAGGGCTTCATGGGACCCAGTACTTC
CASRQGTGLHGTQYF
>few|TRBV12-5|-|TRBJ2-1
TGTGCTAGTGGTTCGGGACACTCCTACAATGAGCAGTTCTTC
CASGSGHSYNEQFF
>-|TRBV25-1|TRBD1|TRBJ1-4
TGTGCCAGCAGTGAATATGACAGGGAGAGAGAGGAAAAACTGTTTTTT
CASSEYDREREEKLFF
>-|TRBV29-1|-|TRBJ1-2
TGCAGCGTTGAGTTGACAGGATATAATGGCTACACCTTC
CSVELTGYNGYTF
>few|TRBV4-2|TRBD1|TRBJ2-3
TGTGCCAGCAGCCAAGTCCTTGGACAGGTTACAGATACGCAGTATTTT
CASSQVLGQVTDTQYF
>-|TRBV5-4|-|TRBJ1-1
TGTGCCAGCAGCTTCCCGACAGGGAACACTGAAGCTTTCTTT
CASSFPTGNTEAFF
>few|TRBV30|-|TRBJ2-3
TGTGCCTGGACCCCTAGCACAGATACGCAGTATTTT
CAWTPSTDTQYF
>few|TRBV25-1|-|TRBJ2-1
TGTGCCACCAGGGGGGTGGGGTATGAGCAGTTCTTC
CATRGVGYEQFF
>-|TRBV7-2|-|TRBJ1-3
TGTGCCAGCAGCTTAGGTCAGGGTCCCTCTGGAAACACCATATATTTT
CASSLGQGPSGNTIYF
>few|TRBV5-1|-|TRBJ2-4
TGCGCCAGCAGCTTGGCCTCAGAGACCAAAAACATTCAGTACTTC
CASSLASETKNIQYF
>once|TRBV7-2|-|TRBJ2-1
TGTGCCAGCAGCTTGTCGGGCACCCACTACAATGAGCAGTTCTTC
CASSLSGTHYNEQFF
>-|TRBV6-1|-|TRBJ1-2
TGTGCCAGCAGTCCCGGTGGGGGGAGCCGCTATGGCTACACCTTC
CASSPGGGSRYGYTF
>few|TRBV5-4|-|TRBJ2-5
TGTGCCAGCAGCTTGGGGTCGGACGGGACCCAGTACTTC
CASSLGSDGTQYF
>-|TRBV29-1|-|TRBJ1-2
TGCAGCGTTGATGGGGGCTATGGCTACACCTTC
CSVDGGYGYTF
>-|TRBV5-1|-|TRBJ2-5
TGCGCCAGCAGAGGGACACGATTGGAGGGGACCCAGTACTTC
CASRGTRLEGTQYF
>-|TRBV2|TRBD2|TRBJ2-7
TGTGCCAGCAGAGCTAGCGGGGGGACCCCTTTGTACGAGCAGTACTTC
CASRASGGTPLYEQYF
>-|TRBV7-2|-|TRBJ2-5
TGTGCCAGCAGCTTAATGGGAGAGACCCAGTACTTC
CASSLMGETQYF
>few|TRBV9|-|TRBJ2-7
TGTGCCAGCAGCGTCGACGGGACCTACGAGCAGTACTTC
CASSVDGTYEQYF
>few|TRBV5-4|-|TRBJ2-3
TGTGCCAGCAGCCCAGGAGATACGCAGTATTTT
CASSPGDTQYF
>few|TRBV21-1|-|TRBJ1-4
TGTGCCAGCAGCACAGGGACTTATGGTAATGAAAAACTGTTTTTT
CASSTGTYGNEKLFF